Listed below are T cell receptor beta chains from one sample, sequenced in a study of shared clonotypes between healthy human individuals. This table comes from immunoSEQ multiplex PCR, and its TCRdb copy is limited to in-frame clones, with some not included. This sample has 2 million to 2.5 million clones, with 90% to 95% found just once. Sequenced sample: naive CD8+ T cells from PBMCs. The source of these receptors is a man aged 18 to 29 in good health. Some clones in this sample may be carry-over from other donors' samples. Each CDR3 is given with its conserved first and last residue. A D gene is named only where the DNA matches it firmly. Clone size is stated in some rows and not others, as once, few, many or a class when expanded.

V: TRBV5-1
J: TRBJ2-7
D: TRBD1
size: -
length: 16
DNA: TGCGCCAGCAGCTTGGAGGGGACAGGGGGCTCCTACGAGCAGTACTTC
CDR3: CASSLEGTGGSYEQYF

V: TRBV7-9
J: TRBJ2-7
D: -
size: once
length: 12
DNA: TGTGCCAGCAGCTTAAAATATAACGAGCAGTACTTC
CDR3: CASSLKYNEQYF

V: TRBV9
J: TRBJ2-5
D: -
size: -
length: 17
DNA: TGTGCCAGCAGCGGAGGCGGTTGGGGCGAGGAGCGAGAGACCCAGTACTTC
CDR3: CASSGGGWGEERETQYF

V: TRBV4-3
J: TRBJ2-7
D: -
size: once
length: 16
DNA: TGCGCCAGCAGCCAAGGGCGCGGGGCACTCTTATACGAGCAGTACTTC
CDR3: CASSQGRGALLYEQYF

V: TRBV7-2
J: TRBJ2-7
D: TRBD1
size: few
length: 15
DNA: TGTGCCAGCAGCTTCAGACAGGGGACTTGGTACGAGCAGTACTTC
CDR3: CASSFRQGTWYEQYF

V: TRBV27
J: TRBJ2-3
D: -
size: once
length: 16
DNA: TGTGCCAGCAGTTTAATTCTCTCGCTAGGCACAGATACGCAGTATTTT
CDR3: CASSLILSLGTDTQYF

V: TRBV6-6
J: TRBJ2-7
D: -
size: -
length: 12
DNA: TGTGCCAGCAGCGATATCTCCTACGAGCAGTACTTC
CDR3: CASSDISYEQYF

V: TRBV7-9
J: TRBJ2-7
D: -
size: -
length: 15
DNA: TGTGCCAGCAGTTTAAACGATGGTCCGGGTGGCGAGCAGTACTTC
CDR3: CASSLNDGPGGEQYF

V: TRBV15
J: TRBJ2-7
D: -
size: -
length: 14
DNA: TGTGCCACCAGCCCCGACAGGGTGGGAGGCGAGCAGTACTTC
CDR3: CATSPDRVGGEQYF

V: TRBV6-4
J: TRBJ2-2
D: -
size: -
length: 14
DNA: TGTGCCAGCAGCGAAAGACAGGACACCGGGGAGCTGTTTTTT
CDR3: CASSERQDTGELFF

V: TRBV5-6
J: TRBJ1-4
D: TRBD1
size: -
length: 14
DNA: TGTGCCAGCAGTCACAGGGGGTATCGGGAAAAACTGTTTTTT
CDR3: CASSHRGYREKLFF

V: TRBV27
J: TRBJ1-1
D: -
size: -
length: 14
DNA: TGTGCCAGCAGTTTTGGGGGGGGACACACTGAAGCTTTCTTT
CDR3: CASSFGGGHTEAFF

V: TRBV5-6
J: TRBJ2-5
D: -
size: -
length: 13
DNA: TGTGCCAGCAGCTCCCAGGTTGGAGAGACCCAGTACTTC
CDR3: CASSSQVGETQYF

V: TRBV11-3
J: TRBJ2-1
D: TRBD2
size: -
length: 16
DNA: TGTGCCAGCAGCTTGAGCGGCGGGAGCCCTCTCAATGAGCAGTTCTTC
CDR3: CASSLSGGSPLNEQFF